The TCR beta chain under discussion was sequenced for a study of cytomegalovirus exposure and HLA in healthy donors listed by TCRdb under 2017. General notes on the study: In an earlier analysis of fewer than 750 of the donors, approximately 260 Gb of sequence data and roughly 100 million unique TCR beta sequences from about 179 million T cells were reported. Approximately 310 gigabases of sequencing data and about 92 million unique TCR sequences made up an early release that covered several hundred HLA-typed donors. The genetic ancestry cluster associated with self-reported Caucasian donors included 81% of the approximately 430 genotyped donors. The study aimed to test whether signatures of past pathogen exposure could be identified by cataloging public T cell receptors. The study profiled the T cell repertoires of about 720 subjects by immunosequencing and related them to cytomegalovirus serostatus. Besides the first cohort of around 670 subjects, a separate validation cohort made up of 120 different subjects was used. High-throughput TCR immunosequencing, statistical association of individual TCRs with disease status, and machine learning were combined to predict cytomegalovirus infection status. To study patterns of TCR occurrence, a later analysis re-analyzed previously published TCR beta repertoires from 550 to 800 donors and added high-resolution HLA genotyping. Rather than drawing on any new phenotypic data, the later analysis identified candidate immune exposures from TCR beta sequences and the way those sequences occurred across donors. An earlier analysis of 500 to 650 of the donors applied high-throughput TCR beta sequencing to assess whether each TCR beta V gene segment acted as functional or pseudogenic. Donor age, sex, ethnicity and CMV serostatus were collected together with the repertoire data. In a later genetic analysis, genome-wide SNP genotypes for about three fifths of the roughly 670 donors were used, and that subset was treated as a discovery cohort. Every discovery cohort repertoire had been produced on one sequencing platform. HLA typing included class I and class II loci at four-digit resolution. Typing coverage varied by locus: about 629-630 donors for A, B, C, DRB1 and DQB1; approximately 500 for DQA1; more than 600 for DPA1; roughly 450 for DPB1. Roughly five DR-DQ haplotypes were handled as single units for association and clustering because linkage in the cohort was strong. Among around 400 genotyped donors of the cohort, an average of roughly 230,000 unique TCR beta nucleotide sequences was sequenced per donor, of which about 18% were non-productive. Here is what the overall study found, with its caveats: Linkage disequilibrium might explain the correlated functional status among segregating V segments, but an unknown experimental factor could not be ruled out. Across donors, most TCR sequences were observed very rarely, whereas some public TCRs were present in many individuals. According to a later analysis, parvovirus B19, influenza, CMV and Epstein-Barr virus appeared linked to several top co-occurrence clusters. Specific HLA alleles were associated with 15,000 to 20,000 TCR beta sequences at a false discovery rate of 0.05 in a later analysis. The study gave a list of over 150 TCR beta chains associated with cytomegalovirus. Compared with equally common non-associated chains, HLA-associated TCR beta chains in a later analysis were more clonally expanded and had lower generation probabilities. In vitro tests confirmed that a few of the cytomegalovirus-associated TCR beta chains recognize cytomegalovirus antigens. The cohort was sequenced for TCR beta chains only, and without alpha or paired-chain data the features that could be detected were limited. HLA typing was unavailable for some donors at each locus, so association tests used only the typed subset. CMV serostatus was the only immune exposure information available for the cohort. When HLA alleles, especially DR and DQ, strongly co-occurred, TCR associations were difficult to assign to individual alleles. In a later genetic analysis, fewer N-insertions in productive TCRs were reported among donors in an Asian-associated ancestry cluster than the roughly 700-donor mean. In a later analysis, most CMV-associated TCR beta chains were found to appear HLA-restricted, with HLA associations seemingly driven largely by CMV exposure. A cluster of highly shared sequence variants was judged likely to be a technical artifact of the sequencing pipeline. According to the authors, the approach could potentially be generalized to other disease states and immunological phenotypes. A further reported finding was that TCR beta sequences accurately predicted the HLA-A and HLA-B alleles for most subjects in the first cohort. Cytomegalovirus status was reported to be diagnosed by the classifier with high specificity and sensitivity in both the original and validation cohorts. Roughly uniform sequencing depth across donors was assumed in presence/absence analyses, although this assumption may not hold. In an earlier analysis of roughly 500 of the donors, most TCR beta V segments appeared in productive rearrangements about 90% or about 30% of the time, broadly matching IMGT annotations. Seventeen rarely observed V segments, including chromosome 9 orphons, were excluded from the earlier analysis of about 600 of the donors because counts were too low. An association between a missense DCLRE1C variant and V-gene and J-gene trimming of TCR beta chains was found in a later genetic analysis and replicated in an independent cohort. Because the 87-base-pair reads could not distinguish some IMGT-functional V segments, including TRBV6-2 and TRBV6-3, those segments were excluded. A later analysis found that TCR association rates varied across HLA loci, with DRB1 alleles showing the most associated TCRs and HLA-C alleles the fewest.

Library construction relied on the immunoSEQ multiplex PCR assay. A mixture of 60 forward primers for TCR Vbeta segments and 13 reverse primers for TCR Jbeta segments was used in the multiplex PCR. The CDR3 region of rearranged TCR beta genes was amplified from genomic DNA with a multiplex PCR assay. The Illumina HiSeq System was used to sequence the amplified TCR beta libraries as 87-base-pair reads. Per the original workflow: A later analysis tallied 75 million to 95 million unique TCR beta chains across the 660 or so repertoires, and roughly 11 million of those chains were shared by two or more donors. Raw reads were error-corrected and collapsed into unique sequences with a nearest-neighbor algorithm that merged closely related sequences to remove PCR and sequencing errors. To assign V, D and J gene segments, CDR3 sequences were aligned to IMGT reference sequences. For a sequence to be retained, at least a six-nucleotide match to both a V gene segment and a J gene segment was required. A rearrangement was called productive if the CDR3 had no stop codons and remained in frame with V and J, and every other rearrangement was called non-productive. Following IMGT convention, CDR3 was defined as the stretch from the second conserved V-encoded cysteine up to the conserved J-encoded phenylalanine. The earlier analysis of about 530 of the donors excluded any sequence lacking an unambiguous match to a single V gene segment. In an earlier analysis of roughly 500 of the donors, V segments were called functional above 56.7% productive rearrangements and were called segregating when the between-donor standard deviation exceeded 5%. A statistical classification framework was built for diagnosing cytomegalovirus status from the catalog of TCR beta chain sequences. V and J gene assignment, in a later analysis, came from comparing TCR nucleotide sequences with IMGT/GENE-DB human TR gene sequences. The TCRdist pipeline was used in a later analysis to assign CDR3 sequences and most-parsimonious VDJ recombination scenarios. In a later analysis, each TCR beta chain was defined by its CDR3 amino acid sequence together with its V-gene family, and reads lacking a unique V-gene family were excluded. To address suspected cross-contamination and a sequencing artifact, a later analysis removed a few hundred highly shared, low-generation-probability nucleotide sequences. In a later analysis, a clonal expansion index was calculated for each public chain from normalized within-repertoire ranks of inferred template counts. A later analysis computed generation probabilities with a VDJ recombination model fitted to out-of-frame rearrangements, and checked the results against IGoR. A later analysis scored TCR-TCR, TCR-HLA and TCR-CMV co-occurrence with hypergeometric tests, applying a repertoire-size bias correction to TCR pairs. In a later analysis, false discovery rates were estimated by permuting HLA or CMV assignments 20 times. In a later analysis, co-occurring TCRs were grouped using DBSCAN, and TCRdist sequence similarity was added for clustering within HLA-allele-positive subsets. For co-occurrence clustering, repertoires with fewer than 30,000 or more than 120,000 public chains were excluded, along with roughly 5 repertoires with anomalous nucleotide sharing. Drawn from immuneACCESS, this table holds only the in-frame rearrangements with V and J called that TCRdb kept. Clones are partly lost; checked studies trace under half to an unresolved V gene and leave the rest unexplained. From that table come the V and J calls and clone size; the DNA was used to work out D and trimming. This sample has some 130,000 clones in its table, and roughly 84% of those were observed once. Less than 3.5% of the sample is in the top ten clones.

The cohort was made up of 666 healthy bone marrow donors. Cohort members were all nominally healthy when sampled, although unrecorded immune exposures were likely present. The donor tested CMV seronegative and was one of the 352 seronegative cohort members. A peripheral blood sample was collected from each donor, and TCR beta sequencing was performed on peripheral blood mononuclear cells. Genomic DNA was extracted from the blood cell samples with the Qiagen DNeasy Blood Extraction Kit. V loses 3 bases, J loses 0 bases, and the germline ends lie 8 bases apart. Counted from cysteine to phenylalanine, this CDR3 has 15 amino acids. Just the 45-base CDR3 DNA is kept, in frame starting at base 1. The germline V gene gives CDR1 as MNHNS and CDR2 as SASEGT. On this clone itself: No antigen is known for it. The sample holds no much larger clone one base away, and base qualities are not on file.

The chain was built from TRBV6-1 and TRBJ1-4; TRBD1 is possibly the D segment (5 matching bases). This clonotype was obtained from a man aged 45-60 years in good health and CMV-seronegative. Source material: PBMCs. The CDR3 here reads CASSDWGATNEKLFF. The bases read TGTGCCAGCAGTGATTGGGGGGCAACTAATGAAAAACTGTTTTTT.